A single sample gave rise to the 15 T cell receptor beta chains below, sequenced in a study of PD-1 blockade in classical Hodgkin lymphoma. As for time point: cycle 4 day 1 (C4D1), after less than 7 weeks of nivolumab. Relapse after autologous stem cell transplantation occurred in every patient, and brentuximab vedotin exposure varied. TCRdb's copy holds only in-frame clones and misses some; the assay was immunoSEQ multiplex PCR. The sample contains tens of thousands of clones, about 90% of which appear only once. Sequences were derived from peripheral blood mononuclear cells (PBMCs), sampled before the fourth cycle of nivolumab. All receptors derive from a human donor with classical Hodgkin lymphoma.

The chain is built from TRBV19 and TRBJ2-7, with 9 bases that match TRBD1. J was trimmed by 5 bases and V by 8 bases; bases with no gene match: 7. The CDR3 runs to 13 residues. The germline gives CDR1 LNHDA, CDR2 SQIVND (reference sequence). CDR3 sequence (DNA): TGTGCCAGTCAGACAGGGGGGGGAAACGAGCAGTACTTC. Translation gives CASQTGGGNEQYF. The variable domain in full, completed from reference TRBV19 and TRBJ2-7, reads DGGITQSPKYLFRKEGQNVTLSCEQNLNHDAMYWYRQDPGQGLRLIYYSQIVNDFQKGDIAEGYSVSREKKESFPLTVTSAQKNPTAFYLCASQTGGGNEQYFGPGTRLTVT.

In DNA, the CDR3 is TGTGCTAGTGGTTTGGTACGGCAGGGGGCTGTTTTAGATACGCAGTATTTT. Protein product: CASGLVRQGAVLDTQYF. The chain uses TRBV12-5 and TRBJ2-3, with 8 bases identical to TRBD1. Germline values: CDR1 LGHNT, CDR2 FRNRAP. CDR3 length: 17 amino acids. The V and J ends lost 0 bases and 5 bases, in that order; junction bases with no gene match: 10. The full variable domain, rest sourced from reference TRBV12-5 and TRBJ2-3, is DARVTQTPRHKVTEMGQEVTMRCQPILGHNTVFWYRQTMMQGLELLAYFRNRAPLDDSGMPKDRFSAEMPDATLATLKIQPSEPRDSAVYFCASGLVRQGAVLDTQYFGPGTRLTVL.

V and J are TRBV9 and TRBJ2-4, with a tentative D call TRBD2 (5 bases). Trimming left V 4 bases short and J 7 bases short, with 21 bases between. This CDR3 spans 16 amino acids. Germline lookup yields CDR1 SGDLS and CDR2 YYNGEE. The CDR3 region has the DNA TGTGCCAGCAGCCCCAGCGGAGGTGGGGTTGTGAACATTCAGTACTTC. Translation: CASSPSGGGVVNIQYF.

The CDR3: CASSDQDYEQYF. The CDR3 nucleotides are TGTGCCAGCAGCGATCAGGACTACGAGCAGTACTTC. The rearrangement joins TRBV6-6 to TRBJ2-5, with no clear D. The J call may be faulty, since TRBJ2-7 better matches the DNA end. Germline CDR1 reads MNHNY; CDR2 reads SVGAGI (reference sequence). The CDR3 length is 12 residues.

The rearrangement links TRBV7-9 to TRBJ1-2, with D maybe TRBD1 (5 bases). Trimming took 1 base from V and 2 from J, leaving 8 bases between them. Germline V lookup: CDR1 SEHNR, CDR2 FQNEAQ (reference sequence). The CDR3 length is 14 residues. The CDR3 protein is CASSLVGQNYGYTF. DNA of the CDR3: TGTGCCAGCAGCTTAGTTGGACAAAACTATGGCTACACCTTC.

This rearrangement joins TRBV6-1 to TRBJ1-3; D uncertain. CDR3 length: 15 amino acids. From germline, CDR1 is MNHNS and CDR2 SASEGT. The germline V and J ends were trimmed by 3 bases and 0 bases, with 9 bases remaining between them. The CDR3: CASSDPTVSGNTIYF. CDR3 coding DNA: TGTGCCAGCAGTGATCCCACAGTCTCTGGAAACACCATATATTTT.

The CDR3, as DNA: TGTGCCTGGAGTGTACCGCCCAGTCGCTCTGGGGCCAACGTCCTGACTTTC. Amino acid sequence: CAWSVPPSRSGANVLTF. V is TRBV30 and J is TRBJ2-6; D unresolved. Germline CDR1 is GTSNPN and CDR2 is SVGIG (reference sequence). The CDR3 runs to 17 residues. Trimming removed 0 bases from V and 0 bases from J, with 12 bases in between.

This clone is judged medium-sized (0.01 to 0.1%). The same CDR3 also results from other DNA sequences found in this sample. The CDR3 protein is CASSYSGSYEQYF. The CDR3 nucleotides are TGTGCCAGCAGTTACTCGGGGAGCTACGAGCAGTACTTC. The chain uses TRBV6-5 and TRBJ2-7; possible D gene TRBD2, 5 bases. Germline V gene data show CDR1 as MNHEY and CDR2 as SVGAGI. This CDR3 comprises 13 residues. V lost 0 bases, J lost 3 bases, and 6 bases lay in between.

The chain combines TRBV9 with TRBJ2-1; 7 bases are shared with TRBD2. The CDR3 runs 17 residues. V was clipped by 3 bases and J by 2 bases; unmatched bases: 11. CDR1 SGDLS and CDR2 YYNGEE come from the germline V gene. The CDR3 region is CASSAPSRETPYNEQFF. Here the CDR3 DNA reads TGTGCCAGCAGCGCACCCTCGCGGGAGACTCCCTACAATGAGCAGTTCTTC.

For the CDR3, the DNA is TGTGCCAGCTCACCGGACAGGGGGGCCAAAAACATTCAGTACTTC. It is translated as CASSPDRGAKNIQYF. J is TRBJ2-4 and V is TRBV18; 10 bases align to TRBD1. CDR1 and CDR2 from the germline V gene are KGHSH and LQKENI. V trimming: 3 bases; J trimming: 1 base; junction bases outside the gene matches: 0. The CDR3 totals 15 residues.

This clone was found once. The CDR3 region is CASGTSGRSYEQYF. The DNA for the CDR3 is TGTGCCAGCGGGACTAGCGGGAGGAGCTACGAGCAGTACTTC. The chain uses TRBV13 and TRBJ2-7; 15 positions agree with TRBD2. Germline V gene data show CDR1 as PRHDT and CDR2 as FYEKMQ (reference sequence). The length of the CDR3 is 14 residues. V was pared by 8 bases and J by 3 bases, with 2 bases of the junction left unmatched.

The chain has TRBV5-1 and TRBJ1-1; D is possibly TRBD1 (6 bases). V lost 1 base, J lost 1 base, and 8 bases lay in between. This CDR3 has 14 amino acids. Germline values: CDR1 SGHRS, CDR2 YFSETQ. The DNA of the CDR3 is TGCGCCAGCAGCTTGACGACAGGGAACACTGAAGCTTTCTTT. This gives the protein CASSLTTGNTEAFF. Looking up the rest from reference TRBV5-1 and TRBJ1-1 gives the full variable domain: KAGVTQTPRYLIKTRGQQVTLSCSPISGHRSVSWYQQTPGQGLQFLFEYFSETQRNKGNFPGRFSGRQFSNSRSEMNVSTLELGDSALYLCASSLTTGNTEAFFGQGTRLTVV.

The rearrangement links TRBV4-2 to TRBJ1-2; 10 bases are shared with TRBD1. The ends lost 5 bases at V and 4 bases at J; junction bases unmatched: 10. CDR3 length equals 16 residues. The V gene's germline CDR1 is LGHNA and CDR2 YNFKEQ. CDR3 loop: CASSFADRGLGYGYTF. DNA of the CDR3: TGTGCCAGCAGCTTTGCAGACAGGGGGCTTGGCTATGGCTACACCTTC.

The chain is built from TRBV6-5 and TRBJ1-5; D may be TRBD1 (5 bases). Germline CDR1 MNHEY, CDR2 SVGAGI. Trimming shortened V by 0 bases and J by 2 bases, and 8 bases separated the two germline ends. This CDR3 region has 15 residues. CDR3: CASSYSSGGNQPQHF. CDR3 sequence (DNA): TGTGCCAGCAGTTACTCTTCGGGGGGCAATCAGCCCCAGCATTTT.

V gene TRBV27 combines with J gene TRBJ2-6, with D perhaps TRBD2 (6 bases). The CDR3 loop spans 17 amino acids. The V end was cut by 6 bases, the J end by 0 bases, with 15 bases between. Germline V gene sequence: CDR1 MNHEY, CDR2 SMNVEV (reference sequence). CDR3 loop: CASRRGAVNSGANVLTF. The CDR3 DNA follows: TGTGCCAGCAGGCGCGGGGCAGTGAACTCTGGGGCCAACGTCCTGACTTTC.